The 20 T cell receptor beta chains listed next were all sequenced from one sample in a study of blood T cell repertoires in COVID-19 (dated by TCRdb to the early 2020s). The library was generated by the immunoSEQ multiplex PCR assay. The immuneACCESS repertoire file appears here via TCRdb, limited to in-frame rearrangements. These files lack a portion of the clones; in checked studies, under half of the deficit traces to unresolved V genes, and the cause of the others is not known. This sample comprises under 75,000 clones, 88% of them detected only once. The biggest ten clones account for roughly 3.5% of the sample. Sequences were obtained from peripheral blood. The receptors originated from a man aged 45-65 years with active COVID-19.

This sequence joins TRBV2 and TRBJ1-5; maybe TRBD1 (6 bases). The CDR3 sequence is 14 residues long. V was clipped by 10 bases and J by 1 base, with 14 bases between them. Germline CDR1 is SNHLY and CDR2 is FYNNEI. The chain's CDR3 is CATSTGSSNQPQHF. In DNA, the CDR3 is TGTGCCACCTCGACAGGATCGAGCAATCAGCCCCAGCATTTT.

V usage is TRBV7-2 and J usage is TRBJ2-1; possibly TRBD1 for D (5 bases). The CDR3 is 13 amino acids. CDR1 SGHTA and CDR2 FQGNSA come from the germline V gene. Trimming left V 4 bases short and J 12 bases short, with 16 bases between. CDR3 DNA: TGTGCCAGCAGCTCCGATCAACGTGGGGCGCAGTTCTTC. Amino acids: CASSSDQRGAQFF.

The CDR3 region is CASSEREQETQYF. CDR3 bases: TGCGCCAGCAGTGAGCGGGAACAAGAGACCCAGTACTTC. The rearrangement uses TRBV5-1 and TRBJ2-5; 7 bases map to TRBD2. J was trimmed by 2 bases and V by 5 bases; bases with no gene match: 3. Germline CDR1 reads SGHRS; CDR2 reads YFSETQ. CDR3 length equals 13 residues.

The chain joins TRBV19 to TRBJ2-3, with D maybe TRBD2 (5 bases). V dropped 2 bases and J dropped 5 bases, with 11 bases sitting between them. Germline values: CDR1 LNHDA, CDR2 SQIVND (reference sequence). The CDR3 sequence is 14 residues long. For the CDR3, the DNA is TGTGCCAGTAGTATAATCCTAGCTGGAGATACGCAGTATTTT. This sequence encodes CASSIILAGDTQYF.

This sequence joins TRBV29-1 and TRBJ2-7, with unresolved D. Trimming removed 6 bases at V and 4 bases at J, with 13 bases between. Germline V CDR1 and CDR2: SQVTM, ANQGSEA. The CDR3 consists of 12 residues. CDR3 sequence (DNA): TGCAGCGTAAGACTCGGCGCGTACGAGCAGTACTTC. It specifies CSVRLGAYEQYF.

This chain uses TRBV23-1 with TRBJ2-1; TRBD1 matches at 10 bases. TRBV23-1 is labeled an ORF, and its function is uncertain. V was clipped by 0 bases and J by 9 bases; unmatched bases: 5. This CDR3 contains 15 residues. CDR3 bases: TGCGCCAGCAGTCAATCGTGGGACAGGGGATGTGAGCAGTTCTTC. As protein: CASSQSWDRGCEQFF.

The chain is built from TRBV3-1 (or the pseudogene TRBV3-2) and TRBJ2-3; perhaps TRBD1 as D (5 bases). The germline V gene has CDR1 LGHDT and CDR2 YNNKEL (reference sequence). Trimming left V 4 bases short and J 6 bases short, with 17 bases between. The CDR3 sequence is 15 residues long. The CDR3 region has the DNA TGTGCCAGCAGCCTATGGGGCAGTAAAGGGGATACGCAGTATTTT. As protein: CASSLWGSKGDTQYF.

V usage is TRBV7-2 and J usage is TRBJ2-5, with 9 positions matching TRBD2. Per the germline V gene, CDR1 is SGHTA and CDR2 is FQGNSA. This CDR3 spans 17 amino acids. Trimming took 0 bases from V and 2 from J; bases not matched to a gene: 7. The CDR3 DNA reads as TGTGCCAGCAGCTTAGCCCCCCTGACTAGCGGACAAGAGACCCAGTACTTC. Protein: CASSLAPLTSGQETQYF.

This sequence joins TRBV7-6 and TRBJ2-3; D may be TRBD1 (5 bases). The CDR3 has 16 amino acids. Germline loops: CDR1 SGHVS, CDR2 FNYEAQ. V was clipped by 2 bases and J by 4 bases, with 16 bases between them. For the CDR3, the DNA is TGTGCCAGCAGCTTATCTGGTCAGGGTGGTCCAGATACGCAGTATTTT. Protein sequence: CASSLSGQGGPDTQYF.

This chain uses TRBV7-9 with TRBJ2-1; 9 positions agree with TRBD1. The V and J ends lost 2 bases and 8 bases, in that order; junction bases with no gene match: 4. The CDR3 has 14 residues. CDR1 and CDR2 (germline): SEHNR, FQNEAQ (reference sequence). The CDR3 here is CASSLTGGAYEQFF. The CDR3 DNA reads TGTGCCAGCAGCTTAACAGGGGGCGCATATGAGCAGTTCTTC. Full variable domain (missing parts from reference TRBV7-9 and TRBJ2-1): DTGVSQNPRHKITKRGQNVTFRCDPISEHNRLYWYRQTLGQGPEFLTYFQNEAQLEKSRLLSDRFSAERPKGSFSTLEIQRTEQGDSAMYLCASSLTGGAYEQFFGPGTRLTVL.

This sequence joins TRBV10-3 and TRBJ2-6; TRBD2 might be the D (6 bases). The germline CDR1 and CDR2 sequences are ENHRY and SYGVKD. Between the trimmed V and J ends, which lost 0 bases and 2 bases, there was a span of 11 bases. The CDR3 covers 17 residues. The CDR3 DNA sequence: TGTGCCATCAGTGAGTCGGGACTCCTAGCTGGGGCCAACGTCCTGACTTTC. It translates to CAISESGLLAGANVLTF.

This CDR3 reads CRRGGGNTIYF. CDR3 nucleotide sequence: TGCAGAAGGGGAGGTGGAAACACCATATATTTT. The chain joins TRBV20-1 to TRBJ1-3, with TRBD1 as a possible D gene (5 bases). The CDR3 covers 11 residues. Per the germline V gene, CDR1 is DFQATT and CDR2 is SNEGSKA (reference sequence).

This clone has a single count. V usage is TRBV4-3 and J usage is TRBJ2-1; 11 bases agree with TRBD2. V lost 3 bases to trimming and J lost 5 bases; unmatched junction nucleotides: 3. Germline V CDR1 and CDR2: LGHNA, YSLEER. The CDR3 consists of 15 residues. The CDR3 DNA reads TGCGCCAGCAGCCACCGGGGACTAGCGGACAATGAGCAGTTCTTC. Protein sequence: CASSHRGLADNEQFF.

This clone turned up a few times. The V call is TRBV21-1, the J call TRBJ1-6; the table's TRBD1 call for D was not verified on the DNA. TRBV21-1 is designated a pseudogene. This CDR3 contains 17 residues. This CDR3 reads CASSKAAPGHPNSPLHF. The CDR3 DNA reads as TGTGCCAGCAGCAAAGCTGCCCCGGGACACCCTAATTCACCCCTCCACTTT.

DNA for the CDR3: TGTGCCAGCAGTGAAGCGGGGCACATGAACACCGGGGAGCTGTTTTTT. It is translated as CASSEAGHMNTGELFF. The chain joins TRBV6-1 to TRBJ2-2, with D perhaps TRBD1 (5 bases). The CDR3 is made up of 16 amino acids. Germline V lookup: CDR1 MNHNS, CDR2 SASEGT. The V end lost 0 bases, the J end lost 1 base, and 9 bases lay between the germline ends.

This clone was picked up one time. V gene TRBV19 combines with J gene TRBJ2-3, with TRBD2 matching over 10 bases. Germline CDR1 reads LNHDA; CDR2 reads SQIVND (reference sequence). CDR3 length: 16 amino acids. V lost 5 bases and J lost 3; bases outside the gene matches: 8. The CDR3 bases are TGTGCCAGTAGTTATTCTCCTAGCGGGGGAACAGATACGCAGTATTTT. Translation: CASSYSPSGGTDTQYF.

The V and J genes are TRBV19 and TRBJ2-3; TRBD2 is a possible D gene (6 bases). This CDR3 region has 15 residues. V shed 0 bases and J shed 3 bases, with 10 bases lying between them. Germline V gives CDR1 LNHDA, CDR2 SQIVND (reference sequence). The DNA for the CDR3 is TGTGCCAGTAGTATAGAGGCTAGCGTAACAGATACGCAGTATTTT. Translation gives CASSIEASVTDTQYF.

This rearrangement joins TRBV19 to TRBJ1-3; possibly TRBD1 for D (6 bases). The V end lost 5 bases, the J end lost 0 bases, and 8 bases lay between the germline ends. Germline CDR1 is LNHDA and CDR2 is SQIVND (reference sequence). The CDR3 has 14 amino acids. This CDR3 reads CASSGDTSGNTIYF. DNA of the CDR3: TGTGCCAGTAGTGGGGACACCTCTGGAAACACCATATATTTT.

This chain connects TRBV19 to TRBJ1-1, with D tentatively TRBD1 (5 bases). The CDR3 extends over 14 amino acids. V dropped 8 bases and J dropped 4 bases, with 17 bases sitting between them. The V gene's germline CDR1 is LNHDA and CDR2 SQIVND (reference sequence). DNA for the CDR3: TGTGCCAGTCTCGATGGGGTCAGGGTCACTGAAGCTTTCTTT. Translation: CASLDGVRVTEAFF.

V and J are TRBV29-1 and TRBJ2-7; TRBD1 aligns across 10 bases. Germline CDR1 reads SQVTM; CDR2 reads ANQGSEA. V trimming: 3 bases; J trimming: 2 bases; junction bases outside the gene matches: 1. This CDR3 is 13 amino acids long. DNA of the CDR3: TGCAGCGTTGAGGACAGGGGGACCTACGAGCAGTACTTC. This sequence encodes CSVEDRGTYEQYF.